The 28 T cell receptor beta chains in this list originate from one sample, sequenced in a study of blood T cell repertoires in COVID-19. Data came from immunoSEQ multiplex PCR; TCRdb stores just in-frame clones and leaves some out. Among 250,000 to 300,000 clones, roughly nine tenths were seen once, and the ten largest hold roughly 4.8%. Sequencing was done on a sample of peripheral blood. The source is a woman in her thirties or forties who had recovered from COVID-19.

The chain couples TRBV27 to TRBJ2-1; TRBD2 matches at 8 bases. Germline-derived CDR1 and CDR2 are MNHEY and SMNVEV (reference sequence). Trimming cost V 1 base and J 8 bases; bases outside gene matches: 7. CDR3 size: 15 residues. CDR3 sequence reads: CASSLLGLAGDEQFF. The CDR3 coding sequence is TGTGCCAGCAGTTTATTAGGACTAGCTGGGGATGAGCAGTTCTTC.

The chain uses TRBV10-2 and TRBJ1-5; 7 bases match TRBD1. V lost 1 base to trimming and J lost 2 bases; unmatched junction nucleotides: 5. Looked up from germline, CDR1 is WSHSY and CDR2 is SAAADI. The CDR3 is made up of 16 amino acids. The CDR3 DNA is TGCGCCAGCAGTGAGTTACAGGGGAGTGGCAATCAGCCCCAGCATTTT. It codes for CASSELQGSGNQPQHF.

The chain uses TRBV7-9 and TRBJ1-6; D remains unclear. V lost 7 bases, J lost 10 bases, and 11 bases lay in between. This CDR3 is built from 12 residues. The germline V gene encodes CDR1 SEHNR and CDR2 FQNEAQ (reference sequence). DNA of the CDR3: TGTGCCAGCAACCTAGAGGCCTCACCCCTCCACTTT. This gives the protein CASNLEASPLHF.

The chain employs TRBV7-7 and TRBJ2-2; TRBD2 matches 7 bases. This CDR3 is 14 amino acids long. Per the germline V gene, CDR1 is SSHAT and CDR2 is FNYEAQ (reference sequence). V lost 6 bases to trimming and J lost 4 bases; unmatched junction nucleotides: 5. CDR3 DNA: TGTGCCAGCAGAATGGGCGGGGGCACCGGGGAGCTGTTTTTT. Translation: CASRMGGGTGELFF.

V usage is TRBV11-2 and J usage is TRBJ2-2; 8 nucleotides match TRBD2. The CDR3 length is 16 residues. V dropped 6 bases and J dropped 5; count of bases not matched to a gene: 11. Germline lookup yields CDR1 SGHAT and CDR2 FQNNGV. CDR3 coding DNA: TGTGCCAGCAGTCATGCTTGGGGACTAGAGACCGGGGAGCTGTTTTTT. Translation: CASSHAWGLETGELFF.

This chain uses TRBV16 with TRBJ2-3; no clear D. This CDR3 region has 15 residues. Trimming cost V 6 bases and J 4 bases, with 17 bases left between them. CDR1 and CDR2 (germline): KGHSY, FQNENV. CDR3 sequence reads: CASSQNQNQADTQYF. As DNA, the CDR3 is TGTGCCAGCAGTCAAAACCAGAACCAGGCAGATACGCAGTATTTT.

The chain uses TRBV12-3 or TRBV12-4 and TRBJ2-1; tentative D call: TRBD2 (6 bases). V lost 3 bases to trimming and J lost 10 bases, with 10 bases between them. The CDR3 contains 12 residues. DNA of the CDR3: TGTGCCAGCAGTTTCGCGGACTACGAGCAGTTCTTC. The encoded protein is CASSFADYEQFF.

In nucleotides, the CDR3 is TGTGCCATCAGTGAGCCTGAAAAGGGACAGTCTAATTCACCCCTCCACTTT. It codes for CAISEPEKGQSNSPLHF. The chain couples TRBV10-3 to TRBJ1-6, with TRBD1 matching over 7 bases. The germline gives CDR1 ENHRY, CDR2 SYGVKD. The CDR3 covers 17 residues. After removal of 2 bases from V and 6 bases from J, the junction contained 10 bases not matched to a gene.

The V gene is TRBV18, the J gene TRBJ1-4; tentative D call: TRBD1 (5 bases). This CDR3 region has 18 residues. The V end was cut by 3 bases, the J end by 2 bases, with 19 bases between. The germline V gene has CDR1 KGHSH and CDR2 LQKENI. The DNA of the CDR3 is TGTGCCAGCTCACCGGCTTCCAGGGAAGGGTGGACTAATGAAAAACTGTTTTTT. This translates into CASSPASREGWTNEKLFF.

This chain uses TRBV11-2 with TRBJ2-1; 9 bases are shared with TRBD2. This CDR3 is built from 15 residues. V lost 7 bases and J lost 0; bases outside the gene matches: 4. Germline CDR1 reads SGHAT; CDR2 reads FQNNGV. The CDR3 DNA reads as TGTGCCAGCAAGACTAGCGGCACCTCCTACAATGAGCAGTTCTTC. Its protein is CASKTSGTSYNEQFF.

The gene calls are TRBV11-2 and TRBJ2-2; 8 nucleotides agree with TRBD2. CDR1 is SGHAT and CDR2 is FQNNGV in the germline V gene. The CDR3 loop spans 18 amino acids. The J segment lost 3 bases and the V segment lost 2 bases, leaving 11 bases of the junction unmatched. For the CDR3, the DNA is TGTGCCAGCAGCTTATCCGGCCTGGCGGGAGGCGACACCGGGGAGCTGTTTTTT. Translated, it gives CASSLSGLAGGDTGELFF.

This chain links TRBV3-1 (or the pseudogene TRBV3-2) with TRBJ1-5, with D tentatively TRBD1 (5 bases). There are 13 residues in the CDR3. V was cut by 4 bases and J by 6 bases, with 10 bases left in between. CDR1 is LGHDT and CDR2 is YNNKEL in the germline V gene (reference sequence). The chain's CDR3 is CASSPGRGQPQHF. The CDR3 DNA sequence: TGTGCCAGCAGCCCAGGGAGGGGTCAGCCCCAGCATTTT.

V gene TRBV6-5 combines with J gene TRBJ2-1, with 9 bases that match TRBD2. V dropped 7 bases and J dropped 7; count of bases not matched to a gene: 8. Germline V CDR1 and CDR2: MNHEY, SVGAGI. The CDR3 is 14 residues long. The CDR3 bases are TGTGCCAGCATGTTAGCGGGAGTCAGTAATGAGCAGTTCTTC. Residues: CASMLAGVSNEQFF.

The gene calls are TRBV10-2 and TRBJ2-3; tentatively, D is TRBD2 (5 bases). This CDR3 is built from 15 residues. Germline-derived CDR1 and CDR2 are WSHSY and SAAADI. Trimming stripped 1 base from V and 1 base from J, with 9 bases between. CDR3 loop: CASSEWGAGTDTQYF. The CDR3 nucleotides are TGCGCCAGCAGTGAGTGGGGAGCAGGCACAGATACGCAGTATTTT.

V is TRBV7-2 and J is TRBJ2-3; no reliable D call. The CDR3 is 15 amino acids. Germline V gene sequence: CDR1 SGHTA, CDR2 FQGNSA. V lost 2 bases, J lost 2 bases, and 11 bases lay in between. The CDR3 region is CASSLRLQPTDTQYF. The CDR3 DNA reads as TGTGCCAGCAGCTTACGACTCCAACCCACAGATACGCAGTATTTT. Together with reference TRBV7-2 and TRBJ2-3, the CDR3 gives the full variable domain: GAGVSQSPSNKVTEKGKDVELRCDPISGHTALYWYRQSLGQGLEFLIYFQGNSAPDKSGLPSDRFSAERTGGSVSTLTIQRTQQEDSAVYLCASSLRLQPTDTQYFGPGTRLTVL.

CDR3 DNA sequence: TGCGCCAGCAGCCAAGTCGTGGCTAGGGGGAGCGGTGAGCAGTTCTTC. Encoded protein: CASSQVVARGSGEQFF. The chain recombines TRBV4-1 with TRBJ2-1; D is possibly TRBD1 (6 bases). The germline V gene has CDR1 MGHRA and CDR2 YSYEKL. V lost 1 base and J 9 bases, leaving 19 bases between the germline ends. This CDR3 has 16 residues.

The V and J genes are TRBV9 and TRBJ2-7; TRBD1 matches 11 bases. CDR1 is SGDLS and CDR2 is YYNGEE in the germline V gene. The CDR3 spans 14 residues. J was trimmed by 6 bases and V by 3 bases; bases with no gene match: 5. The chain's CDR3 is CASSAGTGGAEQYF. The CDR3 DNA reads as TGTGCCAGCAGCGCCGGGACAGGGGGGGCCGAGCAGTACTTC.

The chain employs TRBV10-1 and TRBJ2-3, with D unresolved. The CDR3 covers 12 residues. From germline, CDR1 is WNHNN and CDR2 SYGVQD (reference sequence). V was trimmed by 11 bases and J by 0 bases, leaving 9 bases between them. CDR3 protein: CALKASTDTQYF. DNA for the CDR3: TGCGCCCTCAAAGCCAGCACAGATACGCAGTATTTT.

This chain joins TRBV11-3 and TRBJ2-7, with TRBD1 matching over 7 bases. V lost 5 bases to trimming and J lost 3 bases; unmatched junction nucleotides: 7. The CDR3 is 14 amino acids. Germline CDR1 reads SGHNT; CDR2 reads YENEEA. CDR3 loop: CASSPGQNDYEQYF. In DNA form, the CDR3 reads TGTGCCAGCAGCCCGGGACAGAATGACTACGAGCAGTACTTC.

V and J are TRBV19 and TRBJ1-2; D perhaps matches TRBD1 (6 bases). This CDR3 region has 15 residues. The V gene's germline CDR1 is LNHDA and CDR2 SQIVND (reference sequence). Trimming removed 0 bases from V and 8 bases from J, with 16 bases in between. The CDR3 loop is CASSIDPNRAFGYTF. CDR3 in DNA: TGTGCCAGTAGTATAGATCCGAACAGGGCTTTCGGCTACACCTTC.

The gene calls are TRBV18 and TRBJ2-1; 11 nucleotides match TRBD2. The CDR3 consists of 17 residues. V was clipped by 3 bases and J by 4 bases; unmatched bases: 8. CDR1 is KGHSH and CDR2 is LQKENI in the germline V gene. CDR3 DNA: TGTGCCAGCTCACCTTGGGACCTAGCGGGAGGTTACAATGAGCAGTTCTTC. As protein: CASSPWDLAGGYNEQFF.

V gene TRBV19 combines with J gene TRBJ1-1, with a possible D match to TRBD1 (5 bases). This CDR3 spans 17 amino acids. Trimming took off 5 bases at V and 0 bases at J, with 19 bases between the two ends. CDR1 and CDR2 (germline): LNHDA, SQIVND (reference sequence). The CDR3 reads CASSPGAGKGLNTEAFF. The CDR3 nucleotides read TGTGCCAGTAGTCCCGGCGCGGGGAAGGGGTTGAACACTGAAGCTTTCTTT. The whole variable domain, remainder taken from reference TRBV19 and TRBJ1-1, is DGGITQSPKYLFRKEGQNVTLSCEQNLNHDAMYWYRQDPGQGLRLIYYSQIVNDFQKGDIAEGYSVSREKKESFPLTVTSAQKNPTAFYLCASSPGAGKGLNTEAFFGQGTRLTVV.

V and J are TRBV10-2 and TRBJ2-2; D may be TRBD1 (5 bases). V gave up 8 bases and J gave up 8 bases, with 15 bases separating them. Germline CDR1 reads WSHSY; CDR2 reads SAAADI. CDR3 length: 13 residues. This chain's CDR3 is CASGQGVAGELFF. Written as DNA, the CDR3 is TGCGCCAGCGGTCAGGGCGTGGCGGGGGAGCTGTTTTTT.

This chain connects TRBV3-1 (or the pseudogene TRBV3-2) to TRBJ2-7; maybe TRBD1 (5 bases). From germline, CDR1 is LGHDT and CDR2 YNNKEL (reference sequence). CDR3 length equals 15 residues. Trimming stripped 3 bases from V and 2 bases from J, with 14 bases between. CDR3 nucleotide sequence: TGTGCCAGCAGCCACAAAGGACAAACAACCTACGAGCAGTACTTC. Translation gives CASSHKGQTTYEQYF.

This chain joins TRBV28 and TRBJ1-5, with 10 positions matching TRBD1. V was pared by 7 bases and J by 4 bases, with 4 bases of the junction left unmatched. The CDR3 consists of 14 residues. From germline, CDR1 is MDHEN and CDR2 SYDVKM. Written as DNA, the CDR3 is TGTGCCAGCAATCCGGGACAGGGGAATCAGCCCCAGCATTTT. Translation gives CASNPGQGNQPQHF.

V and J are TRBV3-1 (or the pseudogene TRBV3-2) and TRBJ1-1; D not resolved. The V gene lost 5 bases and the J gene lost 0 bases, with 7 bases spanning the gap. Germline-derived CDR1 and CDR2 are LGHDT and YNNKEL (reference sequence). CDR3 size: 13 residues. CDR3 amino acids: CASSREVNTEAFF. The DNA for the CDR3 is TGTGCCAGCAGCAGGGAGGTGAACACTGAAGCTTTCTTT.

This rearrangement joins TRBV5-1 to TRBJ1-4, with a weak D call TRBD1 (6 bases). The CDR3 extends over 14 amino acids. Germline CDR1 reads SGHRS; CDR2 reads YFSETQ. Trimming stripped 4 bases from V and 6 bases from J, with 13 bases between. CDR3 sequence reads: CASSEQGGDEKLFF. CDR3 DNA sequence: TGCGCCAGCAGCGAACAGGGAGGGGATGAAAAACTGTTTTTT.

The gene calls are TRBV21-1 and TRBJ2-1; TRBD2, as called in the table, went unchecked against the DNA. TRBV21-1 is a known pseudogene. The CDR3 length is 14 residues. This chain's CDR3 is CARPPGRDYNEQFF. CDR3 bases: TGTGCCAGGCCCCCCGGGCGGGACTACAATGAGCAGTTCTTC.